A single sample gave rise to the 28 T cell receptor beta chains below, sequenced in a study of tumor and adjacent non-tumor tissue in lung cancer. This sample's RNA came from whole unsorted tissue. The normal lung tissue was taken more than 3 cm from the tumor edge. TCRbeta libraries were built with three rounds of nested PCR, modified from ARM-PCR. Each CDR3 protein is one row after TCRdb ran MiXCR on the multiplex PCR reads. The table lists 35,000 to 55,000 distinct CDR3 sequences, roughly 60% of them singletons, with over 40% in the top ten. Sequencing was performed on distant non-tumor lung tissue. The receptor source for this set is a man aged 50 or older with non-small cell lung cancer.

This clonotype was counted at least ten times. The chain employs TRBV28 and TRBJ2-6; D gene uncertain. Trimming took 6 bases from V and 0 from J, leaving 12 bases between them. Germline V gives CDR1 MDHEN, CDR2 SYDVKM. CDR3 size: 16 residues. This chain's CDR3 is CASSQDGFSGANVLTF. For the CDR3, the DNA is TGTGCCAGCAGCCAGGACGGATTCTCTGGGGCCAACGTCCTGACTTTC.

The CDR3 coding sequence is TGCAGCGTACCCTATACTGCGGAGTCTACTGAAGCTTTCTTT. Amino acid sequence: CSVPYTAESTEAFF. This chain joins TRBV29-1 and TRBJ1-1; D unresolved. V lost 6 bases and J lost 5, with 19 bases in between. The CDR3 is 14 amino acids. Germline assignment: CDR1 SQVTM and CDR2 ANQGSEA.

A word on this clonotype: One junction end disagrees with the germline gene, perhaps due to a read error. The V and J genes are TRBV5-1 and TRBJ1-1; tentative D call: TRBD1 (6 bases). The CDR3 runs to 16 residues. CDR1 and CDR2 from the germline V gene are SGHRS and YFSETQ. The DNA for the CDR3 is TGCGCCAGCAGCATGGTCGTCCGGGGGCCGAACACTGAAGTTTTCTTT. Translation: CASSMVVRGPNTEVFF.

As to this clonotype: At one of its ends the junction is not consistent with the germline gene, which may arise from a read error. This sequence joins TRBV28 and TRBJ2-1; 7 positions match TRBD1. Germline V lookup: CDR1 MDHEN, CDR2 SYDVKM. This CDR3 has 16 amino acids. CDR3 coding DNA: TGTGCCAGCAGCGCGGTTTTGACAGGGTGGTACAATGAGGAGTTCTTC. This codes for CASSAVLTGWYNEEFF.

In its sample, this clonotype was seen a few times. V usage is TRBV30 and J usage is TRBJ2-2; D is uncertain. V was shortened by 2 bases and J by 7 bases, with 8 bases between the two germline ends. The CDR3 runs 12 residues. Germline V gives CDR1 GTSNPN, CDR2 SVGIG (reference sequence). This chain's CDR3 is CAWSTRIGELFF. CDR3 sequence (DNA): TGTGCCTGGAGTACCCGTATCGGGGAGCTGTTTTTT.

This clonotype is categorized as medium-sized. J is TRBJ1-2 and V is TRBV6-1, with a possible D match to TRBD1 (6 bases). V was pared by 6 bases and J by 0 bases, with 11 bases between. Looked up from germline, CDR1 is MNHNS and CDR2 is SASEGT. This CDR3 is built from 14 residues. The CDR3 protein is CASRGGGPNYGYTF. Written as DNA, the CDR3 is TGTGCCAGCAGAGGGGGGGGACCTAACTATGGCTACACCTTC.

This clonotype was found a few times. This chain links TRBV5-6 with TRBJ2-5, with 7 bases matching TRBD1. The CDR3 contains 14 residues. Germline trimming cut 9 bases from V and 2 bases from J; bases unmatched to any gene: 10. Germline loops: CDR1 SGHDT, CDR2 YYEEEE. The CDR3 sequence is CANSRQGSQETQYF. The CDR3 DNA follows: TGTGCCAACAGTCGACAGGGTTCACAAGAGACCCAGTACTTC.

A few counts support this clonotype. With a much larger clone just one base away, this may be a read error. No conserved phenylalanine or tryptophan is present at the end of the CDR3, so a read error is the likely explanation. The rearrangement links TRBV4-2 to TRBJ2-1; D is unclear. The CDR3 loop spans 16 amino acids. CDR1 and CDR2 (germline): LGHNA, YNFKEQ. The germline V and J ends were trimmed by 1 base and 1 base, with 11 bases remaining between them. The CDR3 DNA reads as TGTGCCAGCAGCCAAGCTATGGACCTATCCTACAATGAGCAGTTCTCC. This gives the protein CASSQAMDLSYNEQFS.

The CDR3, as DNA: TGTGCCAGCAGCTTAGACTTATCCGGAGTGGGTGAAGCTTTCTTT. As protein: CASSLDLSGVGEAFF. The chain employs TRBV7-9 and TRBJ1-1; unclear D gene. Trimming cost V 1 base and J 7 bases, with 16 bases left between them. This CDR3 region has 15 residues. The germline CDR1 and CDR2 sequences are SEHNR and FQNEAQ (reference sequence).

As concerns this clonotype: A read error may be the cause here, since a much bigger clone is one base away. The CDR3, as DNA: TGTGCCAGCAACACTTATTTGGGAGAATTCACAGATACGCAGTATTTT. Its protein product is CASNTYLGEFTDTQYF. J is TRBJ2-3 and V is TRBV5-6; D is possibly TRBD2 (5 bases). The CDR3 consists of 16 residues. Trimming pared 6 bases from V and 2 bases from J, leaving 19 bases between. Germline loops: CDR1 SGHDT, CDR2 YYEEEE.

Worth noting for this clonotype: A read error is likely, as this CDR3 ends without the conserved phenylalanine or tryptophan. This chain uses TRBV4-2 with TRBJ2-1; weak D call: TRBD1 (5 bases). CDR1 LGHNA and CDR2 YNFKEQ come from the germline V gene. The CDR3 is 13 amino acids. CDR3 amino acids: CASSQGVSPHQFI. The CDR3, as DNA: TGTGCCAGTAGCCAAGGGGTAAGCCCCCATCAGTTCATC.

With regard to this clonotype: This CDR3 fails to terminate in the conserved phenylalanine or tryptophan, so it likely reflects a read error. CDR3 coding DNA: TGTGCCGGCAGTGAAGCGCGCGAGGGAGGTCAAGGGAACTCATCCCTCCACATT. It translates to CAGSEAREGGQGNSSLHI. The V and J genes are TRBV6-1 and TRBJ1-6; D not certain. Germline assignment: CDR1 MNHNS and CDR2 SASEGT. The CDR3 sequence is 18 residues long.

Of note for this clonotype: A much bigger clone sits one base away, suggesting this may be a read error. This rearrangement joins TRBV30 to TRBJ2-7; either TRBD1 or TRBD2 may supply D (6 bases each). CDR1 is GTSNPN, CDR2 SVGIG, per germline (reference sequence). The CDR3 loop spans 15 amino acids. CDR3 sequence (DNA): TGTGCCTGGAGTTTTGGGGGGCGGCTTACCTACGGGCAGTACTTC. Its protein is CAWSFGGRLTYGQYF.

This clonotype was picked up one time. Given a much more abundant clone one base away, this may be a read error. The genes are TRBV10-2 and TRBJ2-3; D possibly corresponds to TRBD1 (6 bases). Germline assignment: CDR1 WSHSY and CDR2 SAAADI. This CDR3 spans 14 amino acids. The CDR3 DNA reads TGCGCCAGCAGTGAGCCTTCCAGGGGCGATACGCAGTGTTTT. The encoded protein is CASSEPSRGDTQCF.

The sample holds many counts of this clonotype. The V and J genes are TRBV6-5 and TRBJ2-1, with D possibly matching TRBD2 (7 bases). The ends were cut back, 2 bases at V and 6 bases at J, with 14 bases in the middle. The CDR3 contains 15 residues. CDR1 and CDR2 from the germline V gene are MNHEY and SVGAGI. The CDR3 DNA follows: TGTGCCAGCAGTTACGGGGCGGGGGCTTCCAATGAGCAGTTCTTC. This sequence encodes CASSYGAGASNEQFF.

This clonotype was detected many times. Here the CDR3 reads CASSYRRLAGRTGELFF. The CDR3 DNA is TGTGCCAGCAGTTACCGCCGACTAGCGGGGCGGACCGGGGAGCTGTTTTTT. The V gene is TRBV6-5, the J gene TRBJ2-2, with 11 bases fitting TRBD2. Unmatched junction bases numbered 7, after V lost 2 bases and J lost 5 bases. This CDR3 comprises 17 residues. Germline lookup yields CDR1 MNHEY and CDR2 SVGAGI.

About this clonotype: The CDR3 end shows no conserved phenylalanine or tryptophan, and so a read error is likely. The chain uses TRBV6-6 and TRBJ1-5; TRBD1 agrees at 7 bases. The V and J ends lost 6 bases and 0 bases, in that order; junction bases with no gene match: 11. This CDR3 is built from 17 residues. Germline CDR1 is MNHNY and CDR2 is SVGAGI (reference sequence). CDR3 DNA sequence: TGTGCCAGCAGACCTCGGACAGGAGGATATAGCAATCAGCCCCAGCATCTT. Translated: CASRPRTGGYSNQPQHL.

To note about this clonotype: This could be a read error, since a much larger clone is one nucleotide away. The V gene is TRBV6-2 or TRBV6-3, the J gene TRBJ2-3; D is ambiguous. Trimming shortened V by 6 bases and J by 4 bases, and 20 bases separated the two germline ends. Germline CDR1 is MNHEY and CDR2 is SVGEGT. The CDR3 contains 16 residues. CDR3 sequence reads: CASSSAWEGFADTQYF. CDR3 nucleotide sequence: TGTGCCAGCAGCTCCGCATGGGAAGGCTTCGCAGATACGCAGTATTTT.

There are many counts of this clonotype. The chain uses TRBV30 and TRBJ2-2; unclear D gene. CDR1 and CDR2 from the germline V gene are GTSNPN and SVGIG (reference sequence). This CDR3 is built from 13 residues. Trimming left V 6 bases short and J 4 bases short, with 12 bases between. CDR3 residues: CACARPGTGELFF. The DNA of the CDR3 is TGTGCCTGCGCCAGGCCTGGCACCGGGGAGCTGTTTTTT.

With respect to this clonotype: At one boundary the junction diverges from the germline segment, which might be a read error. DNA for the CDR3: TGTGCCAACAGTTGGGCACCGGGGCATTACAATGAGCAGTTCTTC. Translating gives CANSWAPGHYNEQFF. The J gene is TRBJ2-1, the V gene TRBV28; D is possibly TRBD1 or TRBD2 (5 bases each). The V gene's germline CDR1 is MDHEN and CDR2 SYDVKM. The CDR3 contains 15 residues.

On this clonotype itself: The junction differs from germline at one of its ends, possibly a read error. J is TRBJ2-5 and V is TRBV4-1; a possible D gene is TRBD2 (6 bases). CDR3 length equals 14 residues. CDR1 and CDR2 (germline): MGHRA, YSYEKL. CDR3 loop: CASSARGSTEAQHF. CDR3 sequence (DNA): TGCGCCAGCAGCGCCCGGGGGAGTACAGAGGCCCAGCACTTC.

Comments on this clonotype: A junction end diverges from the germline sequence, so it may reflect a read error. The V call is TRBV6-6, the J call TRBJ1-6; 9 nucleotides agree with TRBD1. Per the germline V gene, CDR1 is MNHNY and CDR2 is SVGAGI (reference sequence). CDR3 length equals 14 residues. The CDR3, as DNA: TGTACCAGCAGACGGACAGGGGAAGGTTCACCCCTCCATTTT. This codes for CTSRRTGEGSPLHF.

With respect to this clonotype: A much larger clone lies one base from this, so it may be a read error. As the CDR3 is not closed by the conserved phenylalanine or tryptophan, this likely results from a read error. V is TRBV6-1 and J is TRBJ1-6, with D maybe TRBD1 (5 bases). Trimming pared 6 bases from V and 8 bases from J, leaving 14 bases between. Germline V lookup: CDR1 MNHNS, CDR2 SASEGT. The CDR3 totals 14 residues. This CDR3 reads CASSPRRDDSPLHL. In nucleotides, the CDR3 is TGTGCCAGCAGCCCGAGAAGGGACGATTCACCCCTCCACCTT.

The chain is built from TRBV6-5 and TRBJ1-2; D call uncertain. Germline V gives CDR1 MNHEY, CDR2 SVGAGI. Trimming pared 0 bases from V and 13 bases from J, leaving 24 bases between. The CDR3 is made up of 16 amino acids. CDR3 DNA sequence: TGTGCCAGCAGTTACTCGGGCGCCGCCCCCATCTATGGATTCACCTTC. It is translated as CASSYSGAAPIYGFTF.

As concerns this clonotype: Given the absence of the conserved phenylalanine or tryptophan at the CDR3 end, a read error is likely. V usage is TRBV20-1 and J usage is TRBJ2-1; D may be TRBD2 (6 bases). V was clipped by 1 base and J by 5 bases, with 24 bases between them. Germline CDR1 and CDR2: DFQATT and SNEGSKA (reference sequence). The CDR3 is made up of 18 amino acids. The CDR3, as DNA: TGCAGTGCTAGAGGGTTCGAGGCGGGGCTTCTCCCCAACAATGAGCAGTTCCTC. Amino acids: CSARGFEAGLLPNNEQFL.

Written as DNA, the CDR3 is TGTGCCAGCAGCCAAAAGGAACTAGCGGGAGAAGGGGAGACCCAGTACTTC. Its translation: CASSQKELAGEGETQYF. The gene calls are TRBV4-2 and TRBJ2-5; 11 nucleotides match TRBD2. The junction had 10 bases not matched to a gene; V was cut back by 2 bases and J by 5 bases. The CDR3 is 17 residues long. CDR1 and CDR2 (germline): LGHNA, YNFKEQ.

In its sample, this clonotype was seen many times. V usage is TRBV7-9 and J usage is TRBJ1-3; D call uncertain. V gave up 3 bases and J gave up 9 bases, with 15 bases separating them. Germline assignment: CDR1 SEHNR and CDR2 FQNEAQ (reference sequence). This CDR3 region has 14 residues. CDR3 nucleotides: TGTGCCAGCAGCTTCCTGGGCGAGCTGGGCACCATATATTTT. This encodes CASSFLGELGTIYF.

On this clonotype: A single base separates this from a much larger clone, so it may be a read error. The gene calls are TRBV5-1 and TRBJ1-1; D gene unclear. This CDR3 comprises 14 residues. Deletions cut 5 bases from V and 0 bases from J, with 11 bases between. The germline gives CDR1 SGHRS, CDR2 YFSETQ. CDR3 in DNA: TGCGCCAGCAGTTCTCGAAACATGAACACTGAAGCTTTCTTT. As protein: CASSSRNMNTEAFF.